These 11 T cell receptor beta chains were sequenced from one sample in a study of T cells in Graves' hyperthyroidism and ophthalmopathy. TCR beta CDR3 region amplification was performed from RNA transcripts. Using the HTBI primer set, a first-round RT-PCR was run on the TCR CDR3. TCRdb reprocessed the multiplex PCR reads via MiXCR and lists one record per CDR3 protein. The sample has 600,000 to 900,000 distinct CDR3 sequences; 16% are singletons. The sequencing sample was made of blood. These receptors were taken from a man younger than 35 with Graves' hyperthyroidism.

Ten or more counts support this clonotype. CDR3 nucleotides: TGTGCCAGCAGCTTAGATCAGAGCCTTAGAGTATGGGCAGATACGCAGTATTTT. This sequence encodes CASSLDQSLRVWADTQYF. The rearrangement links TRBV11-2 to TRBJ2-3; the D is unclear. In germline, CDR1 is SGHAT, CDR2 FQNNGV. The CDR3 is 18 residues long. V was pared by 0 bases and J by 4 bases, with 20 bases between.

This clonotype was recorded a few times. The DNA of the CDR3 is TGTGCCAGTAGTATAGATCACGGAGGGACCGGGGAGCTGTTTTTT. Translation: CASSIDHGGTGELFF. The rearrangement links TRBV19 to TRBJ2-2; maybe TRBD2 (6 bases). V lost 0 bases, J lost 5 bases, and 10 bases lay in between. The CDR3 extends over 15 amino acids. Germline lookup yields CDR1 LNHDA and CDR2 SQIVND (reference sequence).

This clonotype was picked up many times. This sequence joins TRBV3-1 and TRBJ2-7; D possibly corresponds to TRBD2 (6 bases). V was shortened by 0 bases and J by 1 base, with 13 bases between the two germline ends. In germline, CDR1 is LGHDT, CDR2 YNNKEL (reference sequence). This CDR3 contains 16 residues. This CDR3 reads CASSQDEEGISYEQYF. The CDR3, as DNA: TGTGCCAGCAGCCAAGATGAGGAGGGGATTTCCTACGAGCAGTACTTC.

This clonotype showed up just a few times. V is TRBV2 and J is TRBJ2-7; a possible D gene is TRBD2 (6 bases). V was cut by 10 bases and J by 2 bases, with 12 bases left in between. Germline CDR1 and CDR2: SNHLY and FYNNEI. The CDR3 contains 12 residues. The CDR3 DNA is TGTGCCACCATCGGGAGAACCTACGAGCAGTACTTC. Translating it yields CATIGRTYEQYF.

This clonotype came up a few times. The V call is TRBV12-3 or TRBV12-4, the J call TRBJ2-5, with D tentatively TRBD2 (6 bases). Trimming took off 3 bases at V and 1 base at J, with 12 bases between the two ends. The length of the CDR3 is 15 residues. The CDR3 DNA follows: TGTGCCAGCAGTTTCATTGGCGGGACCCAAGAGACCCAGTACTTC. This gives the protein CASSFIGGTQETQYF.

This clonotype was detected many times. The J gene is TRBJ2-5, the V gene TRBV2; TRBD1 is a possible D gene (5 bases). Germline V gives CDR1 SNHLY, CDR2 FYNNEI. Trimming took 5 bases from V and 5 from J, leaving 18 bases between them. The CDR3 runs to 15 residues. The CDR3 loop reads CASSPGHDSFETQYF. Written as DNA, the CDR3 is TGTGCCAGCAGTCCCGGGCACGACAGTTTTGAGACCCAGTACTTC.

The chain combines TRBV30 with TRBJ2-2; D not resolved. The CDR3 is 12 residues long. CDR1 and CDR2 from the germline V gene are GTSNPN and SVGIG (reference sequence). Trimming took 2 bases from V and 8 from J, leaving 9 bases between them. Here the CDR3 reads CAWSRTQGELFF. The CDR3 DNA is TGTGCCTGGAGTAGAACCCAGGGGGAGCTGTTTTTT.

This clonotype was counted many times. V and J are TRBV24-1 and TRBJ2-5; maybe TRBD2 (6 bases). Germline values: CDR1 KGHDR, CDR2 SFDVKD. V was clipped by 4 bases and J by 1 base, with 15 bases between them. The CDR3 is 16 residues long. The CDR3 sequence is CATSDRSGLTQETQYF. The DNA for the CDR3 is TGTGCCACCAGTGACCGTAGCGGCCTAACCCAAGAGACCCAGTACTTC.

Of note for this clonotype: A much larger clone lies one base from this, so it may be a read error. Here the CDR3 DNA reads TGTGTCAGCAGTTTTAGACTAGCGGGATGGGATACGCAGTATTTT. Its translation: CVSSFRLAGWDTQYF. The chain carries TRBV27 and TRBJ2-3; 11 bases line up with TRBD2. CDR1 is MNHEY and CDR2 is SMNVEV in the germline V gene (reference sequence). The CDR3 totals 15 residues.

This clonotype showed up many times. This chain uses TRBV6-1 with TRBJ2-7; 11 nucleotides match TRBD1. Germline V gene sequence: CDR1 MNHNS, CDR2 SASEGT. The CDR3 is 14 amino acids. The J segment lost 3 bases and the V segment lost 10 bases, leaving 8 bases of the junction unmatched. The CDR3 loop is CAIGYGTGGYEQYF. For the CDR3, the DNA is TGTGCCATCGGCTACGGGACAGGGGGCTACGAGCAGTACTTC.

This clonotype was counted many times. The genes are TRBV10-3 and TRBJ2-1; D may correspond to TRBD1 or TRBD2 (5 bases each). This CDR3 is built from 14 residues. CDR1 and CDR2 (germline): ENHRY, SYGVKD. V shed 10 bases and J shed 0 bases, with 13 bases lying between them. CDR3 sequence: CASTTRGSYNEQFF. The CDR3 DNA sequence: TGTGCCAGCACTACTAGGGGCTCCTACAATGAGCAGTTCTTC.